This T cell receptor (beta chain) comes out of a study of blood T cell repertoires in COVID-19. Study details: Samples came from the United States, Italy and Spain, spanning acute and convalescent COVID-19.

Only in-frame clones appear in the TCRdb table, and some are missing; sequencing was by immunoSEQ multiplex PCR. The sample has 250,000 to 350,000 clones, around 85% seen once; the top ten hold roughly 4.3%. The sequence was collected from a woman aged 30 to 39 who had recovered from COVID-19. Sequencing was carried out using PBMCs or T cells enriched from blood (not recorded which).

The CDR3 region has the DNA TGTGCCAGCAGCGTAGATAGAGGGGGCTACGAGCAGTACTTC. This gives the protein CASSVDRGGYEQYF. The J gene is TRBJ2-7, the V gene TRBV9; the D gene is possibly TRBD1 (6 bases). Germline values: CDR1 SGDLS, CDR2 YYNGEE. This CDR3 comprises 14 residues. Trimming pared 0 bases from V and 3 bases from J, leaving 10 bases between.